These T cell receptor beta chains were read from a single sample in a study of preoperative IRX-2 immunotherapy in early breast cancer. The protocol was immunoSEQ multiplex PCR, while the TCRdb copy is restricted to in-frame clones and leaves out a portion. The sample lists about 7,700 clones, over 75% seen once, with 16% in the top ten. The sequencing here drew on tumor tissue, taken after IRX-2 immunotherapy. Every receptor here comes from a human donor with breast cancer. CDR3s include the opening cysteine and the closing phenylalanine or tryptophan. Fields, in order: J gene, clone size, CDR3 length, D gene, V gene, CDR3 protein, CDR3 DNA. The D gene is left open where the match is weak. Rows may omit the clone size; those that give it use once, few, many or a size class.

J: TRBJ2-6
size: -
length: 18
D: TRBD1
V: TRBV18
CDR3: CASSPQGQLSSGANVLTF
DNA: TGTGCCAGCTCACCACAGGGACAGTTGAGCTCTGGGGCCAACGTCCTGACTTTC

J: TRBJ2-6
size: -
length: 20
D: TRBD1
V: TRBV18
CDR3: CASSPDRALNLSSGANVLTF
DNA: TGTGCCAGCTCACCGGACAGGGCTCTAAATTTAAGCTCTGGGGCCAACGTCCTGACTTTC

J: TRBJ2-7
size: once
length: 15
D: -
V: TRBV11-3
CDR3: CASSLAGGATYEQYF
DNA: TGTGCCAGCAGCTTGGCCGGAGGGGCGACCTACGAGCAGTACTTC

J: TRBJ1-2
size: -
length: 14
D: -
V: TRBV29-1
CDR3: CSVQGTDTNYGYTF
DNA: TGCAGCGTCCAGGGGACGGACACTAACTATGGCTACACCTTC

J: TRBJ2-2
size: -
length: 15
D: TRBD2
V: TRBV6-8
CDR3: CAIGTSGGHDGELFF
DNA: TGTGCCATCGGCACTAGCGGGGGGCATGACGGGGAGCTGTTTTTT

J: TRBJ1-2
size: -
length: 13
D: -
V: TRBV14
CDR3: CASSPSRAEGYTF
DNA: TGTGCCAGCAGCCCCAGCAGGGCAGAGGGCTACACCTTC

J: TRBJ2-1
size: -
length: 15
D: -
V: TRBV11-3
CDR3: CASSLEGFYYNEQFF
DNA: TGTGCCAGCAGCTTAGAGGGATTCTACTACAATGAGCAGTTCTTC

J: TRBJ2-7
size: -
length: 19
D: -
V: TRBV11-3
CDR3: CASSYLTPYKPAGWHEQYF
DNA: TGTGCCAGCAGCTACCTTACGCCATATAAGCCCGCGGGTTGGCACGAGCAGTACTTC

J: TRBJ2-3
size: -
length: 14
D: -
V: TRBV11-3
CDR3: CASSHPGRTDTQYF
DNA: TGTGCCAGCAGCCACCCCGGCCGCACAGATACGCAGTATTTT

J: TRBJ2-1
size: few
length: 14
D: -
V: TRBV30
CDR3: CAWSTIAGNNEQFF
DNA: TGTGCCTGGAGTACTATAGCCGGAAACAATGAGCAGTTCTTC

J: TRBJ1-5
size: -
length: 15
D: -
V: TRBV6-1
CDR3: CASSEGGGSHQPQHF
DNA: TGTGCCAGCAGTGAAGGGGGGGGAAGTCATCAGCCCCAGCATTTT

J: TRBJ1-2
size: few
length: 20
D: TRBD1
V: TRBV28
CDR3: CASSSPHPRQGAPKGYGYTF
DNA: TGTGCCAGCAGTTCACCCCACCCCCGACAGGGGGCCCCAAAGGGCTATGGCTACACCTTC

J: TRBJ1-6
size: -
length: 15
D: -
V: TRBV30
CDR3: CAWSVRDRDNSPLHF
DNA: TGTGCCTGGAGTGTGAGAGACAGAGATAATTCACCCCTCCACTTT

J: TRBJ1-2
size: once
length: 13
D: TRBD1
V: TRBV19
CDR3: CASSPQQGHGYTF
DNA: TGTGCCAGTAGCCCTCAACAGGGGCATGGCTACACCTTC

J: TRBJ1-1
size: once
length: 13
D: -
V: TRBV7-1
CDR3: CASSQVGDTEAFF
DNA: TGTGCCAGCAGCCAAGTCGGGGACACTGAAGCTTTCTTT

J: TRBJ2-5
size: -
length: 13
D: -
V: TRBV18
CDR3: CASSPQDRETQYF
DNA: TGTGCCAGCTCACCGCAAGACAGGGAGACCCAGTACTTC

J: TRBJ2-7
size: large
length: 16
D: TRBD1
V: TRBV11-3
CDR3: CASSLSGTGSYYEQYF
DNA: TGTGCCAGCAGCTTGTCGGGGACAGGGAGTTACTACGAGCAGTACTTC

J: TRBJ1-3
size: -
length: 14
D: -
V: TRBV5-1
CDR3: CASSPRTTGNTIYF
DNA: TGCGCCAGCAGCCCACGCACGACCGGAAACACCATATATTTT

J: TRBJ2-1
size: -
length: 13
D: TRBD1
V: TRBV30
CDR3: CATPGQGAFEQFF
DNA: TGTGCCACCCCGGGACAGGGGGCGTTCGAGCAGTTCTTC

J: TRBJ1-2
size: -
length: 15
D: TRBD1
V: TRBV12-5
CDR3: CASFAGGEANYGYTF
DNA: TGTGCCAGCTTTGCAGGGGGCGAAGCTAACTATGGCTACACCTTC